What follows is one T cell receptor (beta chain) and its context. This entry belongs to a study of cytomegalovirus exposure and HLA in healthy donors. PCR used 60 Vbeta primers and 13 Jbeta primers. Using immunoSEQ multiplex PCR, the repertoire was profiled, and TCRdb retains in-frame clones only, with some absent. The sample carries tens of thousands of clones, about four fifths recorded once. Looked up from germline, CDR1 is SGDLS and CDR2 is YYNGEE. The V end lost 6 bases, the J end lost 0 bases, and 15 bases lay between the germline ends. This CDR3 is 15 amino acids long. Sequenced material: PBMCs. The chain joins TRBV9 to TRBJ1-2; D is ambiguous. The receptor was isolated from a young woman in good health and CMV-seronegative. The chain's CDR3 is CASNPSSSSNYGYTF. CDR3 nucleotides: TGTGCCAGCAACCCCTCCTCGAGTTCTAACTATGGCTACACCTTC.